Listed here are 30 T cell receptor beta chains from one sample, sequenced in a study of spatial heterogeneity in lung cancer. TCRdb used MiXCR to reprocess the 5' RACE reads, holding one entry per CDR3 protein. The table shows fewer than 20,000 distinct CDR3 sequences, with over 9% occurring only once. Time point noted: blood at routine non-recurrence follow-up after resection. The starting material was PBMCs, obtained at follow-up. The receptor set was obtained from a male donor with early-stage non-small cell lung cancer.

This clonotype was seen at least ten times. The genes are TRBV5-6 and TRBJ2-5, with 8 bases matching TRBD2. The CDR3 runs 17 residues. Trimming cost V 4 bases and J 1 base; bases outside gene matches: 12. The germline V gene has CDR1 SGHDT and CDR2 YYEEEE. As DNA, the CDR3 is TGTGCCAGCAGCCCGGGGGGGGCTCCCTTGGGCCAAGAGACCCAGTACTTC. It encodes CASSPGGAPLGQETQYF.

This clonotype has only one observation. One base away lies a much larger clone, so this may be a sequencing read error. The V and J genes are TRBV4-3 and TRBJ2-7; TRBD1 matches 7 bases. The junction had 11 bases not matched to a gene; V was cut back by 3 bases and J by 0 bases. Germline CDR1 is LGHNA and CDR2 is YSLEER. The CDR3 loop spans 17 amino acids. DNA for the CDR3: TGCGCCAGCAGCCATGAAAGGACAGGTTATCCCTCCTACGAGCAGTACTTC. Translation gives CASSHERTGYPSYEQYF.

The genes are TRBV4-2 and TRBJ2-3, with D unresolved. This CDR3 spans 13 amino acids. V was shortened by 4 bases and J by 2 bases, with 7 bases between the two germline ends. Germline values: CDR1 LGHNA, CDR2 YNFKEQ. Written as DNA, the CDR3 is TGTGCCAGCAGCCGCCGACTCACAGATACGCAGTATTTT. Amino acid sequence: CASSRRLTDTQYF.

In its sample, this clonotype was seen a few times. The chain couples TRBV10-1 to TRBJ2-2; D not certain. V was cut by 2 bases and J by 2 bases, with 9 bases left in between. From germline, CDR1 is WNHNN and CDR2 SYGVQD (reference sequence). This CDR3 is 15 amino acids long. CDR3: CASSEVLANTGELFF. CDR3 nucleotide sequence: TGCGCCAGCAGTGAGGTCCTCGCTAACACCGGGGAGCTGTTTTTT.

This clonotype occurred many times. The chain has TRBV6-6 and TRBJ1-1, with 9 bases that match TRBD1. The CDR3 has 18 residues. Germline-derived CDR1 and CDR2 are MNHNY and SVGAGI (reference sequence). V dropped 2 bases and J dropped 1; count of bases not matched to a gene: 11. CDR3 coding DNA: TGTGCCAGCAGTTACACCACCTATACGGGACAGGGGAACACTGAAGCTTTCTTT. It is translated as CASSYTTYTGQGNTEAFF.

This CDR3 reads CASTHGTRETDTQYF. CDR3 nucleotides: TGTGCCAGCACGCACGGGACCCGCGAAACGGATACGCAGTATTTT. The chain has TRBV27 and TRBJ2-3; D may correspond to TRBD1 or TRBD2 (5 bases each). The CDR3 is 15 amino acids. Deletions cut 7 bases from V and 6 bases from J, with 20 bases between. Germline CDR1 is MNHEY and CDR2 is SMNVEV (reference sequence).

Many counts were recorded for this clonotype. The chain employs TRBV14 and TRBJ2-3; 13 nucleotides match TRBD2. The CDR3 length is 20 residues. V dropped 3 bases and J dropped 5; count of bases not matched to a gene: 17. Germline CDR1 reads SGHDN; CDR2 reads FVKESK. CDR3 DNA sequence: TGTGCCAGCAGCCACTCCCCACGGCGACTAGCGGGAGGTTTTAGAGATACGCAGTATTTT. This gives the protein CASSHSPRRLAGGFRDTQYF.

This clonotype was seen at least ten times. The genes are TRBV6-1 and TRBJ2-7, with 7 bases that match TRBD2. Germline loops: CDR1 MNHNS, CDR2 SASEGT. This CDR3 contains 12 residues. Losses at the gene ends were 8 bases for V and 4 bases for J; bases not matched to a gene: 5. The CDR3 sequence is CASALGGYEQYF. The CDR3 DNA reads TGTGCCAGCGCCCTGGGGGGGTACGAGCAGTACTTC.

This clonotype was found many times. The rearrangement links TRBV7-9 to TRBJ2-5; no reliable D call. Germline values: CDR1 SEHNR, CDR2 FQNEAQ (reference sequence). The CDR3 totals 15 residues. V lost 5 bases, J lost 1 base, and 14 bases lay in between. CDR3: CASSPKVSPQETQYF. The CDR3 bases are TGTGCCAGCAGCCCCAAAGTGAGTCCCCAAGAGACCCAGTACTTC.

There are a few counts of this clonotype. The V gene is TRBV24-1, the J gene TRBJ2-6; tentative D call: TRBD1 (6 bases). This CDR3 is built from 14 residues. Germline assignment: CDR1 KGHDR and CDR2 SFDVKD. V lost 9 bases to trimming and J lost 0 bases, with 8 bases between them. The CDR3 loop reads CATRGGSGANVLTF. In DNA, the CDR3 is TGTGCCACCCGAGGGGGCTCTGGGGCCAACGTCCTGACTTTC.

This clonotype was seen many times. The V and J genes are TRBV28 and TRBJ2-7; no clear D. The CDR3 runs to 15 residues. The germline gives CDR1 MDHEN, CDR2 SYDVKM. Trimming cost V 4 bases and J 4 bases, with 17 bases left between them. CDR3 protein: CASSSISEPPYEQYF. CDR3 DNA: TGTGCCAGCAGTTCAATCTCCGAACCCCCTTACGAGCAGTACTTC.

This clonotype appeared many times. The chain joins TRBV4-3 to TRBJ2-7; 9 positions match TRBD2. Trimming at V came to 0 bases and at J to 7 bases, leaving 10 bases not matched to a gene. Germline CDR1 reads LGHNA; CDR2 reads YSLEER. This CDR3 contains 16 residues. DNA for the CDR3: TGCGCCAGCAGCCAAGATGCGCTAGCGGGGTCGGGGGAGCAGTACTTC. It is translated as CASSQDALAGSGEQYF.

The J gene is TRBJ2-7, the V gene TRBV18; TRBD1 matches at 8 bases. The CDR3 is 18 amino acids. Germline V lookup: CDR1 KGHSH, CDR2 LQKENI. The J segment lost 2 bases and the V segment lost 1 base, leaving 13 bases of the junction unmatched. The CDR3: CASSPLLLSGQDPYEQYF. The CDR3 DNA follows: TGTGCCAGCTCACCACTGCTGCTCTCGGGACAGGACCCCTACGAGCAGTACTTC.

By share, this clonotype ranks as medium-sized. This chain uses TRBV5-1 with TRBJ1-1, with 9 bases that match TRBD1. Losses at the gene ends were 0 bases for V and 1 base for J; bases not matched to a gene: 10. The CDR3 runs 18 residues. Germline V gives CDR1 SGHRS, CDR2 YFSETQ. CDR3 nucleotide sequence: TGCGCCAGCAGCTTGGGGGACCGGGACAGGGTCTGGAACACTGAAGCTTTCTTT. Amino acids: CASSLGDRDRVWNTEAFF.

This clonotype was picked up many times. Written as DNA, the CDR3 is TGCAGTGCTCCCGGGACTACGGAGCAGTACTTC. Translating gives CSAPGTTEQYF. This chain links TRBV20-1 with TRBJ2-7; 7 bases match TRBD2. Germline V gene sequence: CDR1 DFQATT, CDR2 SNEGSKA (reference sequence). V dropped 5 bases and J dropped 7; count of bases not matched to a gene: 5. CDR3 length: 11 residues.

This clonotype was seen many times. As DNA, the CDR3 is TGCGCCAGCAGCTTGGGGTTCTCTGGGGCCAACGTCCTGACTTTC. Translated, it gives CASSLGFSGANVLTF. This chain uses TRBV5-1 with TRBJ2-6; D not resolved. The CDR3 sequence is 15 residues long. V was cut by 0 bases and J by 0 bases, with 4 bases left in between. CDR1 and CDR2 from the germline V gene are SGHRS and YFSETQ.

This clonotype was observed at least ten times. This chain links TRBV30 with TRBJ1-3; D gene unclear. The germline V gene has CDR1 GTSNPN and CDR2 SVGIG (reference sequence). V was clipped by 4 bases and J by 2 bases, with 6 bases between them. The CDR3 contains 12 residues. In DNA, the CDR3 is TGTGCCTGGAAAAAAGCTGGAAACACCATATATTTT. Its translation: CAWKKAGNTIYF.

This sequence joins TRBV4-1 and TRBJ1-4; 8 bases are shared with TRBD1. The CDR3 contains 18 residues. Germline V gene lookup returns CDR1 MGHRA and CDR2 YSYEKL. V lost 3 bases and J lost 0; bases outside the gene matches: 9. The CDR3 is CASSQTKTGASTNEKLFF. Here the CDR3 DNA reads TGCGCCAGCAGCCAGACCAAGACAGGGGCATCAACTAATGAAAAACTGTTTTTT.

The chain carries TRBV6-1 and TRBJ2-1, with D uncertain. Germline CDR1 reads MNHNS; CDR2 reads SASEGT. The CDR3 totals 13 residues. Trimming removed 5 bases at V and 3 bases at J, with 8 bases between. CDR3 in amino acids: CASSLRSYNEQFF. The DNA of the CDR3 is TGTGCCAGCAGTTTGCGCAGCTACAATGAGCAGTTCTTC.

Notes on this clonotype: This may be a read error: a much more frequent sequence differs by one nucleotide. The gene calls are TRBV12-3 or TRBV12-4 and TRBJ2-3; D may correspond to TRBD1 or TRBD2 (6 bases each). The CDR3 spans 15 residues. CDR3 region: CASTFPGGRADAQYF. DNA of the CDR3: TGTGCCAGCACCTTCCCCGGGGGCAGGGCAGATGCGCAGTATTTT.

This clonotype is labeled medium-sized. The chain links TRBV20-1 to TRBJ1-3; 8 bases match TRBD1. The germline CDR1 and CDR2 sequences are DFQATT and SNEGSKA (reference sequence). V lost 0 bases and J lost 5; bases outside the gene matches: 6. The CDR3 runs 15 residues. In DNA, the CDR3 is TGCAGTGCTAGAGAGGCAGGGGGCAGCAGAAACACCATATATTTT. Its translation is CSAREAGGSRNTIYF.

This clonotype was detected ten times or more. The chain uses TRBV29-1 and TRBJ1-5; weak D call: TRBD1 (5 bases). This CDR3 region has 13 residues. The ends were cut back, 4 bases at V and 3 bases at J, with 10 bases in the middle. CDR1 and CDR2 (germline): SQVTM, ANQGSEA. The DNA of the CDR3 is TGCAGCGTTGGGGGGACGGACAATCAGCCCCAGCATTTT. Translating gives CSVGGTDNQPQHF. The full variable domain, rest sourced from reference TRBV29-1 and TRBJ1-5, is SAVISQKPSRDICQRGTSLTIQCQVDSQVTMMFWYRQQPGQSLTLIATANQGSEATYESGFVIDKFPISRPNLTFSTLTVSNMSPEDSSIYLCSVGGTDNQPQHFGDGTRLSIL.

This clonotype was detected a few times. The gene calls are TRBV2 and TRBJ2-2; D is ambiguous. The germline V and J ends were trimmed by 4 bases and 4 bases, with 4 bases remaining between them. This CDR3 is built from 12 residues. CDR1 SNHLY and CDR2 FYNNEI come from the germline V gene. CDR3 bases: TGTGCCAGCAGTGCGGGCACCGGGGAGCTGTTTTTT. Translated: CASSAGTGELFF.

The sample holds many counts of this clonotype. The chain recombines TRBV6-6 with TRBJ1-5, with TRBD1 as a possible D gene (6 bases). V was pared by 5 bases and J by 1 base, with 15 bases between. Per germline, CDR1 MNHNY and CDR2 SVGAGI (reference sequence). This CDR3 is 16 amino acids long. The CDR3 nucleotides read TGTGCCAGCAGTCGATCCGCGGGGGCGAGCAATCAGCCCCAGCATTTT. Its protein is CASSRSAGASNQPQHF.

This clonotype occurred many times. V gene TRBV7-9 combines with J gene TRBJ2-1; D remains ambiguous. Trimming took off 6 bases at V and 3 bases at J, with 12 bases between the two ends. The CDR3 contains 14 residues. Germline V gene sequence: CDR1 SEHNR, CDR2 FQNEAQ (reference sequence). The CDR3 nucleotides read TGTGCCAGCAGTCACTCCTCTAGCTACAATGAGCAGTTCTTC. It encodes CASSHSSSYNEQFF.

This clonotype was seen at least ten times. The chain has TRBV12-3 or TRBV12-4 and TRBJ2-2, with D perhaps assigned TRBD1 or TRBD2 (6 bases each). This CDR3 is built from 14 residues. V lost 6 bases to trimming and J lost 8 bases, with 16 bases between them. The CDR3 loop reads CASRPSGARGELFF. The CDR3 DNA reads as TGTGCCAGCAGGCCATCGGGGGCGCGGGGGGAGCTGTTTTTT.

At least ten counts were recorded for this clonotype. This rearrangement joins TRBV24-1 to TRBJ2-2, with D possibly TRBD1 on 5 matching bases. Between the trimmed V and J ends, which lost 4 bases and 3 bases, there was a span of 20 bases. The CDR3 loop spans 18 amino acids. Germline V gene data show CDR1 as KGHDR and CDR2 as SFDVKD. The CDR3 DNA reads as TGTGCCACCAGTGACCACCCTGCAGGGCGAAAAGACACCGGGGAGCTGTTTTTT. This gives the protein CATSDHPAGRKDTGELFF.

This clonotype came up many times. The CDR3 nucleotides read TGTGCCAGTAGTTCTCGTGCCCTCTACGAGCAGTACTTC. Residues: CASSSRALYEQYF. The chain combines TRBV19 with TRBJ2-7; D unresolved. Germline-derived CDR1 and CDR2 are LNHDA and SQIVND (reference sequence). The CDR3 runs to 13 residues. Deletions cut 5 bases from V and 3 bases from J, with 11 bases between.

This clonotype has only a few counts. J is TRBJ1-1 and V is TRBV7-9; 9 bases align to TRBD1. This CDR3 comprises 16 residues. V dropped 1 base and J dropped 4; count of bases not matched to a gene: 7. CDR1 and CDR2 from the germline V gene are SEHNR and FQNEAQ (reference sequence). The CDR3 DNA sequence: TGTGCCAGCAGCTTAGGGGACAGGGTTAGAGGCACTGAAGCTTTCTTT. It is translated as CASSLGDRVRGTEAFF.

This clonotype was recorded at least ten times. This chain connects TRBV29-1 to TRBJ2-5; tentatively, D is TRBD1 or TRBD2 (7 bases each). Trimming took off 2 bases at V and 4 bases at J, with 14 bases between the two ends. The CDR3 has 14 amino acids. Germline values: CDR1 SQVTM, CDR2 ANQGSEA. The CDR3 DNA reads as TGCAGCGTTGAATCAGGGGGGGCCGGAGAGACCCAGTACTTC. Translating gives CSVESGGAGETQYF.